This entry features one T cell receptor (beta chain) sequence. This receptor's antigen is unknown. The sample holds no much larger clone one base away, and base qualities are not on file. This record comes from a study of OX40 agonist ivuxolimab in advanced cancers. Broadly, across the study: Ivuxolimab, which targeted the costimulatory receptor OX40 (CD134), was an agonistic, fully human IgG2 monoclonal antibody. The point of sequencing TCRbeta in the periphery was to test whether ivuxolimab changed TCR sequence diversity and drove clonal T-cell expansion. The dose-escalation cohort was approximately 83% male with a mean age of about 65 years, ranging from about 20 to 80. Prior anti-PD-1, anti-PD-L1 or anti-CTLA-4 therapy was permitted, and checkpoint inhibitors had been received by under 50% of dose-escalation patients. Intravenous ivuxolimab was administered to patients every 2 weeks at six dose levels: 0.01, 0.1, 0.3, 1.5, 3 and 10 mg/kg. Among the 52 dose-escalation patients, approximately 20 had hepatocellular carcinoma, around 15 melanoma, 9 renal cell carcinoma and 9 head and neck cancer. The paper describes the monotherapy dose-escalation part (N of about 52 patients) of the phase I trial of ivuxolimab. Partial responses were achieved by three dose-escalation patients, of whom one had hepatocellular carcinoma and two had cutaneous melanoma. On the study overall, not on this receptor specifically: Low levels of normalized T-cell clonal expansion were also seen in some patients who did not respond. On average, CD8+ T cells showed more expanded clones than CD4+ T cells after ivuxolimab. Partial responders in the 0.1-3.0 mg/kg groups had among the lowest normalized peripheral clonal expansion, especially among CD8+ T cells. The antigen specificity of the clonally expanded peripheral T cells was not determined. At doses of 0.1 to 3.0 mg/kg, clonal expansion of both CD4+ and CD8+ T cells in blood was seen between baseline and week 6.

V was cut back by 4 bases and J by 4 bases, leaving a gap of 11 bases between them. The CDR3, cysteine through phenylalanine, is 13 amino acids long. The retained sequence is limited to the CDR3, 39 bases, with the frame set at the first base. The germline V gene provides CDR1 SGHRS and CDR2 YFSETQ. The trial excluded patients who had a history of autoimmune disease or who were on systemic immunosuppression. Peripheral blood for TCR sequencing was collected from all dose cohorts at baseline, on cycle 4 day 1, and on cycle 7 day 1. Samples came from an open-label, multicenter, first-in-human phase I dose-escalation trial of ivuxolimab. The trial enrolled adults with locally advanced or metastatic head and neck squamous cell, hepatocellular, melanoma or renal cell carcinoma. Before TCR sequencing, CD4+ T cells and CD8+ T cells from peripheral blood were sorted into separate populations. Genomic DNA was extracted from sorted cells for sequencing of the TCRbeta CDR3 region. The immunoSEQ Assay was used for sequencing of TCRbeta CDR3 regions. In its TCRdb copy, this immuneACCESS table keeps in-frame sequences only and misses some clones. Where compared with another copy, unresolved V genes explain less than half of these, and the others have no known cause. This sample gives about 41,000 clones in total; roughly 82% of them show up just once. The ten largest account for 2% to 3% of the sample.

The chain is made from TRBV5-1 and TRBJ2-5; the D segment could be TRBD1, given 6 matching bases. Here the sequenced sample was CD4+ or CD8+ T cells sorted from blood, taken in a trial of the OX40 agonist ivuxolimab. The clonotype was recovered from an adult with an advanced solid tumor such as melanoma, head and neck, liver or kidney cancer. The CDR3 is CASSPTGLETQYF. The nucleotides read TGCGCCAGCAGCCCAACAGGGTTAGAGACCCAGTACTTC.